What follows are 2 T cell receptor beta chains derived from one specimen sequenced in a study of beta chain features in type 1 diabetes. These receptors have no known antigen. Isolated RNA was reverse transcribed in full, so expressed TCRB transcripts were sequenced. The method was immunoSEQ multiplex PCR; TCRdb's version includes in-frame clones alone and lacks a portion of them. This table holds about 660,000 clones, roughly an eighth found once. General study results and limits: Type 1 diabetes patients had moderately but significantly shorter TCRB CDR3s in all four CD4+ subsets.

Material: naive CD4+ T cells from blood. These receptors all stem from a man aged 18 to 29 with type 1 diabetes.

In this sample, this clone turned up a few times. The chain links TRBV7-9 to TRBJ1-6; TRBD1 aligns across 9 bases. This CDR3 spans 15 amino acids. V gave up 7 bases and J gave up 13 bases; unmatched junction bases: 14. CDR1 SEHNR and CDR2 FQNEAQ come from the germline V gene (reference sequence). The CDR3 nucleotides read TGTGCCAGCACCCAAAACACAGGGGGCCCATCCCCCCTCCACTTT. Encoded protein: CASTQNTGGPSPLHF.

The chain combines TRBV4-1 with TRBJ2-3; D not certain. Germline lookup yields CDR1 MGHRA and CDR2 YSYEKL. V was cut by 0 bases and J by 2 bases, with 9 bases left in between. The length of the CDR3 is 15 residues. This chain's CDR3 is CASSQELKATDTQYF. In nucleotides, the CDR3 is TGCGCCAGCAGCCAAGAACTAAAAGCCACAGATACGCAGTATTTT.